This TCR beta chain appears in the sequencing data of a study of blood T cells in healthy people across ages. Samples each had at least 6 micrograms of total RNA extracted. Primed by a sample-barcoded 5' primer and a J-beta primer mix, a second PCR proceeded for 7 to 11 cycles. Each cDNA was tagged by a template-switch adaptor containing 12 random nucleotides. Each CDR3 protein gets one entry after TCRdb re-called the 5' RACE reads with MiXCR. The sample contains around 1,500,000 distinct CDR3 sequences, roughly 27% of which appear only once. Germline lookup yields CDR1 MNHEY and CDR2 SMNVEV (reference sequence). The CDR3 is 15 residues long. V was pared by 6 bases and J by 1 base, with 12 bases between.

The chain combines TRBV27 with TRBJ2-2; D is possibly TRBD1 (5 bases). This TCR was sampled from a young woman in good health. The sequencing sample was made of blood. CDR3 nucleotide sequence: TGTGCCAGCAGGGGCGGACAATTGAACACCGGGGAGCTGTTTTTT. This codes for CASRGGQLNTGELFF.